This T cell receptor beta chain was identified in a study of Ad26.COV2.S vaccination and SARS-CoV-2 variants (dated by TCRdb to about 2021). With respect to the entire study: Donors in the vaccine arm were drawn from COV1001, a multicentre, randomized, double-blind, placebo-controlled phase I-IIa trial testing Ad26.COV2.S in healthy adults. Ad26.COV2.S was given intramuscularly at 5x10^10 or 1x10^11 viral particles, as a single shot or as two shots 56 days apart. TCRbeta repertoire sequencing was used to assess the specificity and breadth of SARS-CoV-2-reactive T cell receptors after Ad26.COV2.S vaccination. The TCR-sequenced set comprised approximately 32 samples: some 19 Ad26.COV2.S vaccine recipients, 5 placebo recipients and 8 SARS-CoV-2 convalescent individuals. Participants in the trial were split at random into five groups of five each, receiving low-dose or high-dose Ad26.COV2.S once or twice, or else placebo on both occasions. Investigators did not know the trial group allocation while performing experiments and assessing outcomes. Overall results and qualifications from the work: It was noted by the authors that total T cell responses may have been underestimated by the TCR breadth and depth analyses. Vaccine and placebo recipients had similar non-spike TCR breadth, a finding consistent with the vaccine containing only spike. Ad26.COV2.S recipients had higher spike-specific TCR breadth than placebo recipients (P = 0.0014). After vaccination, substantial breadth of spike-specific CD8+ and CD4+ T cell responses was reported. Comparing responses between vaccine doses or regimens was not something the study was powered to do.

A remark on this clone: The specificity of this receptor is unknown. There are no base qualities to consult, and no much larger clone falls within one base.

CDR1 and CDR2 are read off the germline V gene (reference sequence) as LGHDT and YNNKEL. Ends trimmed: V by 4 bases, J by 1 base; bases unmatched to a gene: 14. From the cysteine up to the phenylalanine, the CDR3 has a length of 19 residues. Kept here is only the CDR3 DNA, which spans 57 bases and is read in frame from base 1. The immunoSEQ Assay was used to sequence TCRbeta CDR3 regions. After extraction, genomic DNA underwent amplification by bias-controlled multiplex PCR, followed by high-throughput sequencing. Per the original workflow: To quantify the absolute abundance of every unique TCRbeta CDR3 region, sequences were collapsed and filtered. T cell fraction was estimated by normalization of TCRbeta template counts to usable DNA, with usable DNA being measured through amplification of reference genes present in all nucleated cells. Repertoire TCRs were annotated as SARS-CoV-2-specific when V gene, CDR3 amino acid sequence and J gene were exactly matched to a known reactive TCR set. The reference SARS-CoV-2 TCR set came from MIRA and was filtered for enrichment in COVID-19-positive ImmuneCODE repertoires, removing public or cross-reactive TCRs. Using the MIRA antigens, annotated TCRs were further analysed by specific ORF or by position within an ORF. Breadth was defined as annotated unique rearrangements over total unique productive rearrangements; depth was the summed frequency of those rearrangements. Two-sided Wilcoxon rank-sum tests were used to compare TCR breadth between groups. TCRdb provides this immuneACCESS table in a form limited to in-frame rearrangements. Some clones are lacking; in checked studies, under half of them reflect an unresolved V gene, and why the rest are absent is not known. Clone size and the V and J calls come from that table; the DNA yielded D and trimming. The sample data list roughly 680,000 clones, and roughly 90% of these were observed just once. Jointly, the top ten make up 1.5% of the sample.

This specimen's treatment or condition label, interpreted: about 20 received Ad26.COV2.S at low or high dose, single or two shots; roughly 5 received placebo; per-sample allocation not given. Repertoires of vaccine and placebo recipients were sequenced from samples collected on day 63 after the first injection. Between 29 July and 7 August 2020, Cohort 1b enrolled fewer than 30 adults aged 18-55 years at one site in Boston, USA. Ad26.COV2.S was a replication-incompetent adenovirus type 26 vector expressing a prefusion-stabilized SARS-CoV-2 spike protein from the original Wuhan strain. The clonotype originates from a person between 18 and 59 years old who received the Ad26.COV2.S COVID-19 vaccine or a placebo. This chain is built from TRBV3-1 (or the pseudogene TRBV3-2) and TRBJ2-2, and 8 junction bases match TRBD2. The material sequenced was peripheral blood, taken in a trial of Ad26.COV2.S vaccine versus placebo. The bases read TGTGCCAGCAGCCCGGGGGGGGCGGGAGACCTCGGGAACACCGGGGAGCTGTTTTTT. This gives the protein CASSPGGAGDLGNTGELFF.